This is a list of T cell receptor beta chains from one sample in a study of a mutant IDH1 vaccine in newly diagnosed glioma. No antigen has been assigned to these receptors. The data were produced by immunoSEQ multiplex PCR, yet TCRdb's version contains in-frame clones alone and is incomplete. The sample carries about 40,000 clones, 84% recorded once. Here the sequenced sample was PBMCs, taken from a glioma patient whose treatment included an IDH1 peptide vaccine. Source of these receptors: a man aged 40-55 years with glioma. CDR3s include the opening cysteine and the closing phenylalanine or tryptophan. A D gene is named only where the DNA matches it firmly. Expanded clones get a size class; other rows say once, few or many, or leave the size out.

clone_size j_call d_call v_call cdr3_nt cdr3_aa
NA TRBJ2-7 NA TRBV27 TGTGCCAGCAGTTTATTTGGGGAGGACGAGCAGTACTTC CASSLFGEDEQYF
NA TRBJ1-5 NA TRBV7-3 TGTGCCAGCAGCTTAGAGGTAAATCAGCCCCAGCATTTT CASSLEVNQPQHF
NA TRBJ1-2 NA TRBV9 TGTGCCAGCAGCGTAGCTGTAAGGGCTGGCTACACCTTC CASSVAVRAGYTF
NA TRBJ1-4 NA TRBV7-9 TGTGCCAGCAGCTCCCGTATGGAACCTAATGAAAAACTGTTTTTT CASSSRMEPNEKLFF
NA TRBJ1-2 NA TRBV15 TGTGCCACCAAGGTGTGGACTCGGGGGGCCCTGTATGGCTACACCTTC CATKVWTRGALYGYTF
NA TRBJ2-7 TRBD2 TRBV4-2 TGTGCCAGCAGCCAAGAGACCGGGACTAGCGGTTCCTACGAGCAGTACTTC CASSQETGTSGSYEQYF
NA TRBJ1-1 NA TRBV10-1 TGCAAGAGTTACGGGGCACACACTGAAGCTTTCTTT CKSYGAHTEAFF
NA TRBJ2-7 TRBD1 TRBV4-3 TGCGCCAGCAGCCAAGAATGGGACAGGGGCTACGAGCAGTACTTC CASSQEWDRGYEQYF
NA TRBJ2-3 NA TRBV7-8 TGTGCCAGCAGCTTAGTTCGGGCCGGCACAGATACGCAGTATTTT CASSLVRAGTDTQYF
few TRBJ1-1 NA TRBV5-4 TGTGCCAGCAGCTTGGGCAGGGTTTTT CASSLGRVF
once TRBJ2-3 TRBD2 TRBV27 TGTGCCAGCAGGTCCGGGACTAGCGGGACAACGCAGTATTTT CASRSGTSGTTQYF
NA TRBJ1-3 NA TRBV6-5 TGTGCCAGCAGTTCCAGGGCTGGAAACACCATATATTTT CASSSRAGNTIYF
NA TRBJ2-3 NA TRBV29-1 TGCAGCGCAGGAGGGGGGAGTGGAGATACGCAGTATTTT CSAGGGSGDTQYF
few TRBJ2-7 NA TRBV10-3 TGTGCCATCAGAACAGGGAGTCACTACGAGCAGTACTTC CAIRTGSHYEQYF
NA TRBJ2-1 TRBD2 TRBV7-8 TGTGCCAGCAGCTTAGGGGGGGCGGGAGGAATCTACAATGAGCAGTTCTTC CASSLGGAGGIYNEQFF
NA TRBJ2-7 NA TRBV18 TGTGCCAGCTCACCCAACAGGGACGACGAGCAGTACTTC CASSPNRDDEQYF
NA TRBJ2-4 NA TRBV15 TGTGCCACCAGCGACGGCGGCAGAGTGAACATTCAGTACTTC CATSDGGRVNIQYF
NA TRBJ1-2 NA TRBV4-3 TGCGCCAGCAGCCAAGAGGCCGTGGGGACCTCCTATGGCTACACCTTC CASSQEAVGTSYGYTF
few TRBJ2-1 TRBD2 TRBV7-2 TGTGCCAGCAGCCTCAGGGAGGGTGAGTCCGCCCTTTCCTACAATGAGCAGTTCTTC CASSLREGESALSYNEQFF
NA TRBJ2-1 TRBD2 TRBV5-1 TGCGCCAGCAGCTTGTTACTAGCGGGGACAAGCTCCTACAATGAGCAGTTCTTC CASSLLLAGTSSYNEQFF
NA TRBJ2-4 NA TRBV29-1 TGCAGCGTGGCGGGACCGATCAACATTCAGTACTTC CSVAGPINIQYF
NA TRBJ1-4 NA TRBV21-1 TGTGCCAGCAGCAATATACCCAATGAAAAACTGTTTTTT CASSNIPNEKLFF
NA TRBJ1-4 NA TRBV5-1 TGCGCCAGCAGCTTGAGGGTACCTAATGAAAAACTGTTTTTT CASSLRVPNEKLFF
NA TRBJ1-5 NA TRBV9 TGTGCCAGCAGCGTATCAGGGGTAGGTCAGCCCCAGCATTTT CASSVSGVGQPQHF
once TRBJ1-3 NA TRBV4-2 TGTGCCAGCAGCCAAGATTCACGGACTGCTGGAAACACCATATATTTT CASSQDSRTAGNTIYF
NA TRBJ1-2 NA TRBV19 TGTGCCAGCAGTTGGACCTTGGGGCGAGGCTACACCTTC CASSWTLGRGYTF
once TRBJ1-1 NA TRBV18 TGTGCCAGCTCACCACCGTTAGTGGGAACTGAAGCTTTCTTT CASSPPLVGTEAFF
NA TRBJ2-5 NA TRBV21-1 TGTGCCAGCAGCAAGGGGCCTGGAAAGACCCAGTACTTC CASSKGPGKTQYF
NA TRBJ1-1 NA TRBV18 TGTGCCAGCTCACCGACAGGTCCCACTGAAGCTTTCTTT CASSPTGPTEAFF
NA TRBJ1-2 NA TRBV29-1 TGCAGCGTGCGGGGGTTGAGGTTCTATGGCTACACCTTC CSVRGLRFYGYTF
NA TRBJ2-7 NA TRBV2 TGTGCCAGCAGTGCCTGGGGGTCCAGCTCCTACGAGCAGTACTTC CASSAWGSSSYEQYF
NA TRBJ2-7 NA TRBV2 TGTGCCAGCAGTGTTCAAGTTTACGAGCAGTACTTC CASSVQVYEQYF
NA TRBJ2-3 NA TRBV9 TGTGCCAGCAGCGTAGCACAAGATACGCAGTATTTT CASSVAQDTQYF
NA TRBJ2-3 NA TRBV10-3 TGTGCCATCAGTGAGTCGGGCCTAGACTCAGATACGCAGTATTTT CAISESGLDSDTQYF
NA TRBJ2-3 NA TRBV2 TGTGCCAGCAGTGACTACAGGTTCACAGATACGCAGTATTTT CASSDYRFTDTQYF
NA TRBJ2-7 TRBD2 TRBV7-9 TGTGCCAGCAGAGATACAGCGGGAAAATACGAGCAGTACTTC CASRDTAGKYEQYF
few TRBJ2-2 NA TRBV2 TGTGCCAGCAGCAAGGGGAACCGGGAGCTGTTTTTT CASSKGNRELFF
NA TRBJ2-7 TRBD2 TRBV7-9 TGTGCCACCCAAAACCTAGCGGGGTTCTACGAGCAGTACTTC CATQNLAGFYEQYF
NA TRBJ2-2 TRBD1 TRBV5-1 TGCGCCAGCAGCTTGACTACAGGGGGCACCGGGGAGCTGTTTTTT CASSLTTGGTGELFF
few TRBJ1-2 NA TRBV27 TGTGCCAGCAGCTTTATGGGTGGTGGCTACACCTTC CASSFMGGGYTF
once TRBJ1-1 NA TRBV7-2 TGTGCCAGCAGCTTACAGGGAGACACTGAAGCTTTCTTT CASSLQGDTEAFF
NA TRBJ2-7 TRBD2 TRBV6-1 TGTGCCAGCAGTGAAAGACTGCGGGGGGGAAACTACGAGCAGTACTTC CASSERLRGGNYEQYF
NA TRBJ2-5 NA TRBV7-9 TGTGCCAGCAGCTTAAGGGGTCAAGAGACCCAGTACTTC CASSLRGQETQYF
NA TRBJ1-5 NA TRBV5-6 TGTGCAGAACAGGGACTCAATCAGCCCCAGCATTTT CAEQGLNQPQHF
NA TRBJ1-2 NA TRBV7-3 TGTGCCAGCAGCCGAGAGCCAGGGGACGGCTATGGCTACACCTTC CASSREPGDGYGYTF
NA TRBJ2-7 TRBD2 TRBV10-3 TGTGCCATCAAGGACGGAACTAGCGGGTCTGGCGAGCAGTACTTC CAIKDGTSGSGEQYF
NA TRBJ1-2 TRBD1 TRBV2 TGTGCCAGCACCAATGGAAGGACAGGAGCGAATAATGGCTACACCTTC CASTNGRTGANNGYTF
NA TRBJ2-2 NA TRBV9 TGTGCCAGCAGCGGCTCGAGCCTAGCGAACACCGGGGAGCTGTTTTTT CASSGSSLANTGELFF
NA TRBJ2-6 NA TRBV19 TGTGCCAGTAGGACTGACAGCTCTGGGGCCAACGTCCTGACTTTC CASRTDSSGANVLTF
NA TRBJ1-4 TRBD1 TRBV6-4 TGTGCCAGCAGTGACTCCAACCGCCGGGACAGGGGGAATGAAAAACTGTTTTTT CASSDSNRRDRGNEKLFF